The clone carrying this T cell receptor beta chain has only a few counts. Its specificity is not known. Per germline, CDR1 SGHDT and CDR2 YYEEEE. This CDR3 has 13 residues. The V segment lost 7 bases and the J segment 2 bases; nucleotides outside the gene matches: 2. This entry belongs to a study of cytotoxic CD8 clonotypes in ibrutinib-treated CLL. The wider study: The authors obtained response samples at a median of about eleven months of treatment, range 6 to 36.

Only in-frame clones appear in the TCRdb table, and some are missing; sequencing was by immunoSEQ multiplex PCR. Of 150,000 to 200,000 clones listed, roughly 84% are singletons. Study results and caveats: Clonality went up at the time of ibrutinib response, stayed stable in sustained remission, and later dropped back toward its baseline level at progression.

Material: PBMCs, obtained at disease progression, from a patient treated with ibrutinib. The gene calls are TRBV5-6 and TRBJ2-2; 7 bases match TRBD1. This clonotype was sampled from a human donor with chronic lymphocytic leukemia. CDR3 coding DNA: TGTGCCAGCTGGGACAGTAACACCGGGGAGCTGTTTTTT. Protein product: CASWDSNTGELFF. Together with reference TRBV5-6 and TRBJ2-2, the CDR3 gives the full variable domain: DAGVTQSPTHLIKTRGQQVTLRCSPKSGHDTVSWYQQALGQGPQFIFQYYEEEERQRGNFPDRFSGHQFPNYSSELNVNALLLGDSALYLCASWDSNTGELFFGEGSRLTVL.